Listed below are T cell receptor beta chains from one sample, sequenced in a study of T cell repertoires in cytomegalovirus infection. TCRdb reprocessed the reads via MiXCR and lists one record per CDR3 protein. Of almost 500,000 distinct CDR3 sequences listed, approximately 10% were seen once; the top ten hold roughly 10%. The sample taken for sequencing was PBMCs. The origin of the receptors is a human donor in good health (CMV status not recorded). Some clones in this sample may be carry-over from other donors' samples. The CDR3 runs from the conserved cysteine through the conserved F or W. The D gene is left open where the match is weak. Only some rows state a clone size, as once, few, many or a class for expanded clones.

D gene,J gene,clone size,CDR3 length,V gene,CDR3 DNA,CDR3 protein
TRBD2,TRBJ2-3,many,14,TRBV5-6,TGTGCCAGCACCTTTGGGGGGGAAGGAGATACGCAGTATTTT,CASTFGGEGDTQYF
.,TRBJ2-7,.,16,TRBV7-6,TGTGCCAGCAGCCCCTTGACAGGCCGTACCTCCTACGAGCAGTACTTC,CASSPLTGRTSYEQYF
.,TRBJ1-1,few,14,TRBV2,TGTGCCAGCAGCCTGAGGGTTGGGTACACTGAAGCTTTCTTT,CASSLRVGYTEAFF
TRBD2,TRBJ2-5,few,15,TRBV20-1,TGCAGTGCTAGAGATTCGCGGGGGGGCCAAGAGACCCAGTACTTC,CSARDSRGGQETQYF
TRBD2,TRBJ2-3,few,16,TRBV5-1,TGCGCCAGCAGCTTGGAGGGACTAGCGCGCACAGATACGCAGTATTTT,CASSLEGLARTDTQYF
.,TRBJ1-3,.,13,TRBV5-6,TGTGCCAGCACCCAAAGTCCTGGAAACACCATATATTTT,CASTQSPGNTIYF
.,TRBJ2-1,.,13,TRBV19,TGTGCCAGTAGTATAGGGGGGGGGCGGAAGCAGTTCTTC,CASSIGGGRKQFF
.,TRBJ1-2,many,15,TRBV19,TGTGCCAGTAGTACGACGGGCAGGACTAACTATGGCTACACCTTC,CASSTTGRTNYGYTF
TRBD2,TRBJ2-1,many,15,TRBV12-3/TRBV12-4,TGTGCCAGCAGGACTAGCGGGAGGCCGTACAATGAGCAGTTCTTC,CASRTSGRPYNEQFF
.,TRBJ2-7,many,15,TRBV20-1,TGCAGTGCTAGCGGGGGACATACGGACTCCTACGAGCAGTACTTC,CSASGGHTDSYEQYF
.,TRBJ2-6,many,16,TRBV5-5,TGTGCCAGCAGCTTATTGGCCGACTTTGGGGCCAACGTCCTGACTTTC,CASSLLADFGANVLTF
TRBD1,TRBJ1-2,few,13,TRBV20-1,TGCAGTGCTAGACCCGGACAGGGGTATGGCTACACCTTC,CSARPGQGYGYTF
.,TRBJ2-7,few,16,TRBV6-2/TRBV6-3,TGTGCCAGCAGTTACTCGACAGGTCGTTCCGACTACGAGCAGTACTTC,CASSYSTGRSDYEQYF
TRBD1,TRBJ1-6,many,13,TRBV19,TGTGCCAGTAGTGTGGGACAGGGCTCACCCCTCCACTTT,CASSVGQGSPLHF
.,TRBJ2-1,many,12,TRBV6-6,TGTGCCAGCAGTTACCTGGTCAATGAGCAGTTCTTC,CASSYLVNEQFF
.,TRBJ2-7,many,13,TRBV12-3/TRBV12-4,TGTGCCAGCAGTTACGGGGAGTTCTACGAGCAGTACTTC,CASSYGEFYEQYF
TRBD1,TRBJ1-3,many,18,TRBV7-3,TGTGCCAGCAGCTTGGCCGGGACAGGGGCTACCTCTGGAAACACCATATATTTT,CASSLAGTGATSGNTIYF
TRBD1,TRBJ2-2,many,15,TRBV7-8,TGTGCCAGCAGCCCCGCCAGGGGGACCTCCGGGGAGCTGTTTTTT,CASSPARGTSGELFF
.,TRBJ2-3,many,15,TRBV7-2,TGTGCCAGCAGCGACCAAAGGGGGGGCTTTGATACGCAGTATTTT,CASSDQRGGFDTQYF
.,TRBJ2-7,many,14,TRBV7-9,TGTGCCAGCAGCCTAGGGAGTCGGTCCTACGAGCAGTACTTC,CASSLGSRSYEQYF
.,TRBJ2-7,.,13,TRBV5-1,TGCGCCAGCAGCGGGGACGAGTCCTACGAGCAGTACTTC,CASSGDESYEQYF
.,TRBJ1-1,many,14,TRBV12-3/TRBV12-4,TGTGCCAGCACTATCAGGGGAGGGGGCACTGAAGCTTTCTTT,CASTIRGGGTEAFF
TRBD1,TRBJ2-3,many,14,TRBV7-9,TGTGCCAGCAGCCCCCGGGACAGGGTTGGTACGCAGTATTTT,CASSPRDRVGTQYF
.,TRBJ2-1,many,16,TRBV7-9,TGTGCCAACAGCTACAGATACGGGAGTAGATACAATGAGCAGTTCTTC,CANSYRYGSRYNEQFF
.,TRBJ2-1,many,14,TRBV29-1,TGCAGCGTTGTCCCCCTGAGTTCCTACAATGAGCAGTTCTTC,CSVVPLSSYNEQFF
.,TRBJ1-1,many,11,TRBV5-1,TGCGCCAGCAGTACAGGGACTGAAGCTTTCTTT,CASSTGTEAFF
.,TRBJ1-2,few,15,TRBV13,TGTGCCAGCCTTGTGAAGGGTCAGAAATTTTATGGCTACACCTTC,CASLVKGQKFYGYTF
.,TRBJ2-1,.,12,TRBV5-1,TGCGCCAGCAGCCCCTACGGCGATGAGCAGTTCTTC,CASSPYGDEQFF
.,TRBJ2-6,many,16,TRBV7-2,TGTGCCAGCAGCTTATATCAGGGATCTGGGGCCAACGTCCTGACTTTC,CASSLYQGSGANVLTF
TRBD2,TRBJ2-7,many,17,TRBV7-8,TGTGCCAGCACCCAAGCCCTCTTAGAGGGACTAGCGTTCGAGCAGTACTTC,CASTQALLEGLAFEQYF
TRBD1,TRBJ1-1,.,14,TRBV20-1,TGCAGTGCTAGGGGACAGCTGATGAACACTGAAGCTTTCTTT,CSARGQLMNTEAFF
.,TRBJ2-3,many,16,TRBV7-8,TGTGCCAGCAGCGAAAGGGTTGGGGGCGGCACAGATACGCAGTATTTT,CASSERVGGGTDTQYF
TRBD2,TRBJ2-7,many,15,TRBV28,TGTGCCAGCACTGACCAGCGGGAGTACCCTCCCGAGCAGTACTTC,CASTDQREYPPEQYF
.,TRBJ2-1,many,16,TRBV7-2,TGTGCCAGCAGCTTATACGGGGCGTCAATGGGCAATGAGCAGTTCTTC,CASSLYGASMGNEQFF
TRBD1,TRBJ1-2,many,12,TRBV20-1,TGCAGTGCTGATAGACAGGGAGATGGCTACACCTTC,CSADRQGDGYTF
.,TRBJ1-1,many,15,TRBV5-4,TGTGCCAGCAGCGCGGGGGGTGTAGAAGGCACTGAAGCTTTCTTT,CASSAGGVEGTEAFF
.,TRBJ2-3,.,15,TRBV7-9,TGTGCCAGCAACCCCTCGGGATCCGGCACAGATACGCAGTATTTT,CASNPSGSGTDTQYF
TRBD2,TRBJ2-1,few,15,TRBV4-2,TGTGCCAGCAGCCAAGCGCGGGAGCAGCACAATGAGCAGTTCTTC,CASSQAREQHNEQFF
.,TRBJ1-5,many,15,TRBV11-2,TGTGCCAGCAGCTTAGCGGGGGAGTTCAATCAGCCCCAGCATTTT,CASSLAGEFNQPQHF
TRBD1,TRBJ2-5,few,14,TRBV3-1,TGTGCCAGCAGCCTAGGGGGACAGGCGGAGACCCAGTACTTC,CASSLGGQAETQYF
TRBD2,TRBJ2-1,few,13,TRBV29-1,TGCAGCGTTGTATTAGCTCGGGGGGATGAGCAGTTCTTC,CSVVLARGDEQFF
TRBD1,TRBJ2-7,.,16,TRBV19,TGTGCCAGTAGTAGGACCGGGACAGGGAGCTCCTACGAGCAGTACTTC,CASSRTGTGSSYEQYF
TRBD1,TRBJ1-1,many,12,TRBV5-6,TGTGCCAGCAGCGCCGGAACAGGGGGAGCTTTCTTT,CASSAGTGGAFF
.,TRBJ2-4,many,13,TRBV27,TGTGCCAGCAGTTTAGGCCGGAAAAACATTCAGTACTTC,CASSLGRKNIQYF
.,TRBJ2-2,many,15,TRBV10-3,TGTGCCACCTTTCGGGACACCTTTACCACCGGGGAGCTGTTTTTT,CATFRDTFTTGELFF
.,TRBJ2-5,many,15,TRBV28,TGTGCCAGCAGTTTATTCTCCCCGGGGCAAGAGACCCAGTACTTC,CASSLFSPGQETQYF
.,TRBJ1-1,.,12,TRBV18,TGTGCCAGCTCTCAACAGAGCTCTGAAGCTTTCTTT,CASSQQSSEAFF
.,TRBJ2-3,few,17,TRBV7-9,TGTGCCAGCAGCTCCCGGGGAGGGGGCCCCTACACAGATACGCAGTATTTT,CASSSRGGGPYTDTQYF
.,TRBJ2-1,many,15,TRBV20-1,TGCAGTGCTAGAGATGGGAGAGGGAACTACAATGAGCAGTTCTTC,CSARDGRGNYNEQFF
TRBD2,TRBJ2-7,few,15,TRBV5-1,TGCGCCAGCAGCCGACAACAGAGCGGGACCTACGAGCAGTACTTC,CASSRQQSGTYEQYF
.,TRBJ1-1,few,14,TRBV29-1,TGCAGCACATCACTCGGGGGGCCAAACACTGAAGCTTTCTTT,CSTSLGGPNTEAFF
TRBD2,TRBJ2-3,many,14,TRBV7-2,TGTGCCAGCAGCTTAGGGAGCGGGGTAGATACGCAGTATTTT,CASSLGSGVDTQYF
.,TRBJ2-4,.,13,TRBV20-1,TGCAGTGCCCTTTGGATCGGCAAAAACATTCAGTACTTC,CSALWIGKNIQYF
TRBD1,TRBJ2-3,.,15,TRBV7-9,TGTGCCAGCAGCTCTCCGACAGGGAACGCAGATACGCAGTATTTT,CASSSPTGNADTQYF